The next 9 T cell receptor beta chains were all read from a single sample in a study of cytotoxic CD8 clonotypes in ibrutinib-treated CLL. The table came from immunoSEQ multiplex PCR; TCRdb's copy has only in-frame clones and leaves some out. This sample has roughly 220,000 clones, with more than 70% found just once. The material was PBMCs, obtained after 12 months of ibrutinib treatment. The receptors shown here come from a human donor with chronic lymphocytic leukemia.

The count of this clone is one. The CDR3 reads CASSYSGGGLNEQFF. The CDR3 DNA sequence: TGTGCCAGCAGTTACTCAGGCGGGGGATTGAATGAGCAGTTCTTC. This chain links TRBV6-5 with TRBJ2-1; TRBD2 agrees at 7 bases. The germline V gene encodes CDR1 MNHEY and CDR2 SVGAGI. Trimming removed 0 bases from V and 7 bases from J; junction bases left unmatched: 6. The CDR3 has 15 residues.

The chain is built from TRBV5-4 and TRBJ2-7, with 10 bases matching TRBD1. The CDR3 runs 14 residues. Germline V gene sequence: CDR1 SGHNT, CDR2 YYREEE (reference sequence). Trimming at V came to 5 bases and at J to 3 bases, leaving 5 bases not matched to a gene. As DNA, the CDR3 is TGTGCCAGCAGTCGACAGGGGGCCGTCTACGAGCAGTACTTC. Translation gives CASSRQGAVYEQYF.

The rearrangement links TRBV27 to TRBJ2-3; D is unclear. CDR1 is MNHEY and CDR2 is SMNVEV in the germline V gene (reference sequence). The V gene lost 0 bases and the J gene lost 0 bases, with 22 bases spanning the gap. This CDR3 has 20 residues. Here the CDR3 reads CASSLSPPSRSISSTDTQYF. In nucleotides, the CDR3 is TGTGCCAGCAGTTTATCGCCCCCTAGTAGGAGCATAAGTAGCACAGATACGCAGTATTTT.

This clone was observed a few times. The V and J genes are TRBV2 and TRBJ1-5, with D unclear. Trimming pared 6 bases from V and 3 bases from J, leaving 6 bases between. Germline-derived CDR1 and CDR2 are SNHLY and FYNNEI. This CDR3 has 12 residues. In nucleotides, the CDR3 is TGTGCCAGCAGCCTCGTCAATCAGCCCCAGCATTTT. Residues: CASSLVNQPQHF.

The V gene is TRBV19, the J gene TRBJ2-1; D gene uncertain. The CDR3 loop spans 13 amino acids. Trimming took off 3 bases at V and 4 bases at J, with 7 bases between the two ends. Germline-derived CDR1 and CDR2 are LNHDA and SQIVND (reference sequence). CDR3 DNA sequence: TGTGCCAGTAGTATCGACACTTACAATGAGCAGTTCTTC. It encodes CASSIDTYNEQFF.

The sample holds a few counts of this clone. The DNA of the CDR3 is TGTGCCAGCTCACGATCCAATCAGCCCCAGCATTTT. This encodes CASSRSNQPQHF. The rearrangement joins TRBV18 to TRBJ1-5; D is ambiguous. CDR3 length equals 12 residues. V was cut by 4 bases and J by 3 bases, with 4 bases left in between. The V gene's germline CDR1 is KGHSH and CDR2 LQKENI.

The V gene is TRBV19, the J gene TRBJ1-4, with 8 positions matching TRBD1. Germline values: CDR1 LNHDA, CDR2 SQIVND (reference sequence). This CDR3 spans 14 amino acids. Germline trimming cut 5 bases from V and 7 bases from J; bases unmatched to any gene: 6. The CDR3 sequence: CASSAQGAGEKLFF. The CDR3 DNA follows: TGTGCCAGTAGTGCTCAGGGGGCCGGTGAAAAACTGTTTTTT. The full variable domain, with the rest looked up from reference TRBV19 and TRBJ1-4, is DGGITQSPKYLFRKEGQNVTLSCEQNLNHDAMYWYRQDPGQGLRLIYYSQIVNDFQKGDIAEGYSVSREKKESFPLTVTSAQKNPTAFYLCASSAQGAGEKLFFGSGTQLSVL.

J is TRBJ2-3 and V is TRBV10-3; perhaps TRBD2 as D (5 bases). V was trimmed by 5 bases and J by 4 bases, leaving 19 bases between them. The CDR3 extends over 16 amino acids. The germline gives CDR1 ENHRY, CDR2 SYGVKD. The CDR3 sequence is CAISSPAPRDADTQYF. CDR3 sequence (DNA): TGTGCCATCAGTTCCCCCGCCCCGAGGGATGCAGATACGCAGTATTTT.

The rearrangement joins TRBV5-4 to TRBJ1-1, with D perhaps matching TRBD1 (5 bases). The germline V gene has CDR1 SGHNT and CDR2 YYREEE (reference sequence). V was pared by 4 bases and J by 0 bases, with 16 bases between. This CDR3 is built from 16 residues. The CDR3 loop is CASSADAPDMNTEAFF. CDR3 coding DNA: TGTGCCAGCAGCGCCGATGCTCCGGACATGAACACTGAAGCTTTCTTT.